This T cell receptor beta chain is drawn from a study of T cell responses to AZD1222 COVID-19 vaccine. Broader study findings: Unmutated variant regions are reportedly the target of nearly half of TCRs that are spike-specific.

Clones were read by immunoSEQ multiplex PCR, and TCRdb kept only the in-frame ones, dropping some. The table includes 120,000 to 150,000 clones, roughly nine tenths detected once. With respect to this clone: Antigen: not known.

This CDR3 has 15 residues. Looked up from germline, CDR1 is MNHNY and CDR2 is SVGAGI (reference sequence). The germline V and J ends were trimmed by 0 bases and 4 bases, with 13 bases remaining between them. The chain employs TRBV6-6 and TRBJ2-7, with D uncertain. Material: peripheral blood, obtained on day 0 of AZD1222 vaccination. This TCR was recovered from an adult in good health. The CDR3 region has the DNA TGTGCCAGCAGTTACTCAAAAAGGTTTGAGTACGAGCAGTACTTC. Amino acids: CASSYSKRFEYEQYF.